There are many counts of the clone carrying this T cell receptor (beta chain). Its target is unknown. This entry comes from a study of naive and memory T cell subsets. Overall study findings and caveats: Between naive and memory subsets, TCR abundance power law exponents differed.

An equimolar mix of two oligonucleotides served as the beta constant-region primer for TRBC1 and TRBC2. A 12-nucleotide UMI and the SP2 primer were added to the cDNA 3' end by oligonucleotide ligation. In TCRdb, the UMI-ligation and nested PCR reads were re-called with MiXCR into one record per CDR3 protein. The data contain some 100,000 distinct CDR3 sequences, 7% to 7.5% of them seen just once; the ten biggest clones take up more than 1.5%. Sequential positive selection took CD4 T cells first, then CD8 T cells. Cells stained for CD3, CD4, CD8, CD45RA, CD27 and viability were sorted into four CD45RA/CD27 subsets. Unmatched junction bases numbered 15, after V lost 2 bases and J lost 4 bases. Per the germline V gene, CDR1 is LGHNA and CDR2 is YNFKEQ. The CDR3 loop spans 20 amino acids.

The V call is TRBV4-2, the J call TRBJ2-1; 12 bases map to TRBD2. Sequencing input: central memory CD4+ T cells from blood. This receptor was identified in a human donor in good health. The CDR3 DNA reads TGTGCCAGCAGCCAACTAGCGGGGGGGAGCATCTCGTGGGGGTACAATGAGCAGTTCTTC. This sequence encodes CASSQLAGGSISWGYNEQFF.